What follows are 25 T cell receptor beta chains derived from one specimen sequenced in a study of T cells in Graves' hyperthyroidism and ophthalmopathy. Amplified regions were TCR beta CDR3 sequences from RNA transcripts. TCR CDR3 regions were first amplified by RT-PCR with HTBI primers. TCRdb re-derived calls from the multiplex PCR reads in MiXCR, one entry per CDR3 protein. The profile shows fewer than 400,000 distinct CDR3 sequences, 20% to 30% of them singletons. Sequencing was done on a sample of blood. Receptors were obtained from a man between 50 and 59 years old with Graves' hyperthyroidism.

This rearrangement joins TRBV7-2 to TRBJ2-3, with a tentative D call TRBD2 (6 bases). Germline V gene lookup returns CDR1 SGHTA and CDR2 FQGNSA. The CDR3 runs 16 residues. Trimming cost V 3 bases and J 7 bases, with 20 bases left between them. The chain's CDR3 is CASSFWTGSNSNTQYF. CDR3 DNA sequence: TGTGCCAGCAGCTTCTGGACCGGGAGCAACAGTAATACGCAGTATTTT.

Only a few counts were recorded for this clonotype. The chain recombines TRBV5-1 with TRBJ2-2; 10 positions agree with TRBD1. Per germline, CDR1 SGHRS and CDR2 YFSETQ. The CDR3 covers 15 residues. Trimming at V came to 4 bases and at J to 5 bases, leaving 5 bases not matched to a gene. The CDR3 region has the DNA TGCGCCAGCAGCACCGGACAGGGGGGGACCGGGGAGCTGTTTTTT. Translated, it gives CASSTGQGGTGELFF.

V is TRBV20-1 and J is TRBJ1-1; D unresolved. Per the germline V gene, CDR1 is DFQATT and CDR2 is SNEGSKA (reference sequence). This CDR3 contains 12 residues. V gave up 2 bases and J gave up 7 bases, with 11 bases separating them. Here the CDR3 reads CSARLEAGEAFF. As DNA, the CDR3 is TGCAGTGCTAGACTGGAGGCCGGTGAAGCTTTCTTT.

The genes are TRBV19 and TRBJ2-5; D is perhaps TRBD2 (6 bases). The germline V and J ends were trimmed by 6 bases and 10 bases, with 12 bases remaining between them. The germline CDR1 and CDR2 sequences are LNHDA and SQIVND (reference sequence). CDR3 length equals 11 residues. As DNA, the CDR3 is TGTGCCAGTAGCTCAGCCGGGAGCCAGTACTTC. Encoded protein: CASSSAGSQYF.

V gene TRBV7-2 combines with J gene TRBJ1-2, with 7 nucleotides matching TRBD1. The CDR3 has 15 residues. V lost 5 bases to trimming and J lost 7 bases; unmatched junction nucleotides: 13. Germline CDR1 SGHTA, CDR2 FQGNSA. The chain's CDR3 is CASSKDQGVWTGYTF. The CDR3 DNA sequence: TGTGCCAGCAGCAAAGATCAGGGGGTGTGGACTGGCTACACCTTC.

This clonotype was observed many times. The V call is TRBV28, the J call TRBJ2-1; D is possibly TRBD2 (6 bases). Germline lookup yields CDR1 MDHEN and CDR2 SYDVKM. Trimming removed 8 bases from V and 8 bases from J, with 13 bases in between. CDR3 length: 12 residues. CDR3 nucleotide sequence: TGTGCCAGCGAGGGAGGTTCCCATGAGCAGTTCTTC. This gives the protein CASEGGSHEQFF.

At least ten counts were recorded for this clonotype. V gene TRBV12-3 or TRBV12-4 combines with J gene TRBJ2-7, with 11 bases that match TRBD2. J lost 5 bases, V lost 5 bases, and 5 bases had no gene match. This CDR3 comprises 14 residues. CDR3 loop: CASSVTSGKNEQYF. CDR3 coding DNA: TGTGCCAGCAGTGTGACTAGCGGGAAGAACGAGCAGTACTTC.

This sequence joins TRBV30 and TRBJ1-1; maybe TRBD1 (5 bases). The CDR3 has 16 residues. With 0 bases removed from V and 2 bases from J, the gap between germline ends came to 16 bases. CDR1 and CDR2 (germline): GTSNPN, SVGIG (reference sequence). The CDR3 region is CAWSVSWGGSNTEAFF. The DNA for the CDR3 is TGTGCCTGGAGTGTTTCGTGGGGGGGATCTAACACTGAAGCTTTCTTT.

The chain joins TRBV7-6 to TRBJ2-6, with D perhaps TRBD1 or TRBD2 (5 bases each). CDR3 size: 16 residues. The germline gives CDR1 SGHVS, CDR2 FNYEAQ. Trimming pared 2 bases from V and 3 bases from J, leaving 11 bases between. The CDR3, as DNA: TGTGCCAGCAGCTTACTCGGGGCTGGTGGGGCCAACGTCCTGACTTTC. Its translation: CASSLLGAGGANVLTF.

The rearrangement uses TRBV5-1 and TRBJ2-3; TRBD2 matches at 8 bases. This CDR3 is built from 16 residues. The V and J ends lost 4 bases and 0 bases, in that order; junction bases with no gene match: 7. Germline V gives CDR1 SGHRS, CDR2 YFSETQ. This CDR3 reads CASSVRPSGSTDTQYF. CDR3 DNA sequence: TGCGCCAGCAGCGTGCGCCCTAGCGGGAGCACAGATACGCAGTATTTT.

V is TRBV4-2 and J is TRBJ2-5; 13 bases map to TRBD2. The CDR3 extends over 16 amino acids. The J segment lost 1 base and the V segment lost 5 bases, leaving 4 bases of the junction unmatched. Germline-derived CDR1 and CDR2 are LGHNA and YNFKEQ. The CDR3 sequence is CASSKGTSGIQETQYF. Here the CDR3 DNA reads TGTGCCAGCAGCAAAGGGACTAGCGGGATCCAAGAGACCCAGTACTTC.

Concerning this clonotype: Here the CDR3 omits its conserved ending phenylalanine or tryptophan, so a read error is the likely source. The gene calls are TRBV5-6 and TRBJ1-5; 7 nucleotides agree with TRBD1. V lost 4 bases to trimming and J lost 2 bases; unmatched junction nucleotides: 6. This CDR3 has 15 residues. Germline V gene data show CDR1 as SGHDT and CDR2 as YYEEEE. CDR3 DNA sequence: TGTGCCAGCAGCCCAGGGGGTGGGGGCAATCAGCCCCAGCATCTT. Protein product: CASSPGGGGNQPQHL.

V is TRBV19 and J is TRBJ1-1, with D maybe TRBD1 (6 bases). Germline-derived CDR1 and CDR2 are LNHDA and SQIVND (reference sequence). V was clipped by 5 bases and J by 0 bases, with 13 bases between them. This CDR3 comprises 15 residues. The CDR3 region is CASSPVTGMNTEAFF. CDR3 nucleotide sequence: TGTGCCAGTAGTCCCGTTACAGGGATGAACACTGAAGCTTTCTTT.

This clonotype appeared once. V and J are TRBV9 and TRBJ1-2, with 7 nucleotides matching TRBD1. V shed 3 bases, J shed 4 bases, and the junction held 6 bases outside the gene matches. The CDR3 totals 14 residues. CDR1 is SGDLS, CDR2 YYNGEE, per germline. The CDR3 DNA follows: TGTGCCAGCAGCGGAGGGGGCGCGGGCTATGGCTACACCTTC. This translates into CASSGGGAGYGYTF.

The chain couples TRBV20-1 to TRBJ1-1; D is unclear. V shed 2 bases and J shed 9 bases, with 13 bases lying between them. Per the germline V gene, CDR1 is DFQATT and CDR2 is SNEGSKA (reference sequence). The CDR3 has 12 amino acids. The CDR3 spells CSARIWGNKAFF. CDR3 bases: TGCAGTGCTAGAATCTGGGGTAATAAAGCTTTCTTT.

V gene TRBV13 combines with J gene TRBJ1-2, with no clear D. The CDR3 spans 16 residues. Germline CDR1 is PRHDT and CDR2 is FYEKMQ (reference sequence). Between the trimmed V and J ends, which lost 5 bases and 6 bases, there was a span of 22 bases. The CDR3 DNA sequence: TGTGCCAGCAGCGCCTTATCAGAGGTTGGCGGTGATGGCTACACCTTC. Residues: CASSALSEVGGDGYTF.

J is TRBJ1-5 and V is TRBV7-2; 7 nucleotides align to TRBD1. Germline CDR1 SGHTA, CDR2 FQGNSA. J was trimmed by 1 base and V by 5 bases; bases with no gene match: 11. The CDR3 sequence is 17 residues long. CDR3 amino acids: CASSQRRTGESNQPQHF. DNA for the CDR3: TGTGCCAGCAGCCAGAGACGGACAGGAGAAAGCAATCAGCCCCAGCATTTT.

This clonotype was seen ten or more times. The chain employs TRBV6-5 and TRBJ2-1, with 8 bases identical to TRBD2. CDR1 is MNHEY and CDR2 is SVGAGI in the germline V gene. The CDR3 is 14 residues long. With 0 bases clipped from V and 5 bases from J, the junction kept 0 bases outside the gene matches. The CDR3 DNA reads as TGTGCCAGCAGTTACTCACTAGCGGACAATGAGCAGTTCTTC. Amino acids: CASSYSLADNEQFF.

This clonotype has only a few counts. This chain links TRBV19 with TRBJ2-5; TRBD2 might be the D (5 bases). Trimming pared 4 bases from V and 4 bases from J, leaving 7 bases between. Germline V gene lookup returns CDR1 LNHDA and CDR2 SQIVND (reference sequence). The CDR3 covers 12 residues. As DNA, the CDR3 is TGTGCCAGTAGTAGGGGAGTAGAGACCCAGTACTTC. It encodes CASSRGVETQYF.

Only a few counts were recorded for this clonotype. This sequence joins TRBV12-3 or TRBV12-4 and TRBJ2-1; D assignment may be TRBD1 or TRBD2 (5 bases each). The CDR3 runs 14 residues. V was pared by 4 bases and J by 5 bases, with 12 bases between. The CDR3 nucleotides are TGTGCCAGCAGTTACCGGGGACGGAACAATGAGCAGTTCTTC. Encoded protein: CASSYRGRNNEQFF.

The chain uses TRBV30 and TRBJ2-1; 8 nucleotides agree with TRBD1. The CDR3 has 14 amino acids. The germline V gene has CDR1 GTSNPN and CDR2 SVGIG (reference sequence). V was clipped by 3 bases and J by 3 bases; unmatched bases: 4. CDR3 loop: CAWSTGTGYNEQFF. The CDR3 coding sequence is TGTGCCTGGAGCACCGGGACAGGCTACAATGAGCAGTTCTTC.

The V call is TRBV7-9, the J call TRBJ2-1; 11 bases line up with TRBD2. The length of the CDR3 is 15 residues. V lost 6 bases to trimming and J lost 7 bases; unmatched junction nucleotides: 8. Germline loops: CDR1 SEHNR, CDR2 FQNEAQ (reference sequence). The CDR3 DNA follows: TGTGCCAGCAGTGCTAGCGGGAGGACCAGGAATGAGCAGTTCTTC. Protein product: CASSASGRTRNEQFF.

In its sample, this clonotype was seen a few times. CDR3 residues: CASSLGRVLGRSLHTDTQYF. In DNA, the CDR3 is TGTGCCAGCAGCTTAGGGAGGGTCCTCGGGAGGTCCCTACACACAGATACGCAGTATTTT. This sequence joins TRBV11-2 and TRBJ2-3; 7 nucleotides align to TRBD2. This CDR3 is built from 20 residues. The germline V gene encodes CDR1 SGHAT and CDR2 FQNNGV. V gave up 1 base and J gave up 2 bases; unmatched junction bases: 18.

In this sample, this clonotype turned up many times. CDR3 amino acids: CANAPGLADNNEQFF. The CDR3 coding sequence is TGTGCCAACGCCCCTGGACTAGCGGATAACAATGAGCAGTTCTTC. The rearrangement uses TRBV12-3 or TRBV12-4 and TRBJ2-1; TRBD2 agrees at 10 bases. Trimming cost V 10 bases and J 5 bases; bases outside gene matches: 11. CDR3 length: 15 residues.

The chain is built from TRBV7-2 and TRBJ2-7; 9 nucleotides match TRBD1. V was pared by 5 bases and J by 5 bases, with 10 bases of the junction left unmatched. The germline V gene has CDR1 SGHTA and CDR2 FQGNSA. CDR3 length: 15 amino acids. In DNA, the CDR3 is TGTGCCAGCAGCCGCCTCAAGGACAGGGGACACGAGCAGTACTTC. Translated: CASSRLKDRGHEQYF.